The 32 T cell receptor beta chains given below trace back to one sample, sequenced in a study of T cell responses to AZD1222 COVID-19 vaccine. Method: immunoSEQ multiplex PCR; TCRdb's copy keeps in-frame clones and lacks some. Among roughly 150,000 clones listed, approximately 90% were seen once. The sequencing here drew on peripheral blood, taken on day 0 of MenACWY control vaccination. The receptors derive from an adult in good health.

The DNA of the CDR3 is TGTGCCAGCACCCGCACCGGGACAGCTCCCGATGAGCAGTTCTTC. Its translation is CASTRTGTAPDEQFF. J is TRBJ2-1 and V is TRBV5-4, with 7 bases lining up with TRBD1. The CDR3 spans 15 residues. The germline gives CDR1 SGHNT, CDR2 YYREEE (reference sequence). V shed 6 bases and J 8 bases; nucleotides not matched to a gene: 14.

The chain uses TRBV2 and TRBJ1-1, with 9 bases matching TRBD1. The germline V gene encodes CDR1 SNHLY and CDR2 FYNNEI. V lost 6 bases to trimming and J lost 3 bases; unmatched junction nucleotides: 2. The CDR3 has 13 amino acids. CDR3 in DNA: TGTGCCAGCAGCCGGGACAGGGACACTGAAGCTTTCTTT. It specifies CASSRDRDTEAFF.

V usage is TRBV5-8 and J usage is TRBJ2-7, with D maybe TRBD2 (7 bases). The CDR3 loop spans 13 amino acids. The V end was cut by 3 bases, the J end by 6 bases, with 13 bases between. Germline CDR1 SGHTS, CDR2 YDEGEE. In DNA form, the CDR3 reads TGTGCCAGCAGCTGGGGGCGGGGGAGCGAGCAGTACTTC. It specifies CASSWGRGSEQYF.

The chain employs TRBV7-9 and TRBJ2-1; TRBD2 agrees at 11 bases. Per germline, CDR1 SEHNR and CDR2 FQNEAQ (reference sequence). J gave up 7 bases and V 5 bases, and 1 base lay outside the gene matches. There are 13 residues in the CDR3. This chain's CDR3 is CASSASGGNEQFF. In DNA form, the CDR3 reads TGTGCCAGCAGCGCTAGCGGGGGGAATGAGCAGTTCTTC.

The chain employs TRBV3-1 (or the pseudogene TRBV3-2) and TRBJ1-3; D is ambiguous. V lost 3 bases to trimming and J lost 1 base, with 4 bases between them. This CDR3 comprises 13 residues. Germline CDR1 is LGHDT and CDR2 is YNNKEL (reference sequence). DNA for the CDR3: TGTGCCAGCAGCCATGGGTCTGGAAACACCATATATTTT. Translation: CASSHGSGNTIYF.

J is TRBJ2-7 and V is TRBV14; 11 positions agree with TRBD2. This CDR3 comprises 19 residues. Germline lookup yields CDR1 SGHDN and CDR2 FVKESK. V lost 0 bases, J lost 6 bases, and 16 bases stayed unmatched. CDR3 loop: CASSQDFTSGSLSLREQYF. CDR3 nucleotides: TGTGCCAGCAGCCAAGATTTCACTAGCGGGAGCCTGTCTCTTCGCGAGCAGTACTTC.

Written as DNA, the CDR3 is TGTGCCAGCAGAGCGGGGCGACACTACAATGAGCAGTTCTTC. Translation gives CASRAGRHYNEQFF. The chain is built from TRBV7-2 and TRBJ2-1, with 7 bases matching TRBD2. The CDR3 has 14 amino acids. CDR1 and CDR2 from the germline V gene are SGHTA and FQGNSA. V was pared by 6 bases and J by 3 bases, with 5 bases of the junction left unmatched.

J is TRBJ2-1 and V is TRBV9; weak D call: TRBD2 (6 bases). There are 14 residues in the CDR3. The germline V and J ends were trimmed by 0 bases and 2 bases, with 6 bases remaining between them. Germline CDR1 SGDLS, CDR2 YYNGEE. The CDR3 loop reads CASSVAGAYNEQFF. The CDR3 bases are TGTGCCAGCAGCGTAGCGGGAGCCTACAATGAGCAGTTCTTC.

CDR3 loop: CASSFERASGIYEQYF. CDR3 DNA sequence: TGTGCCAGCAGCTTTGAGCGGGCTAGCGGGATATACGAGCAGTACTTC. The chain carries TRBV7-9 and TRBJ2-7, with 9 bases matching TRBD2. With V trimmed by 3 bases and J by 4 bases, 10 bases remained unmatched. Germline assignment: CDR1 SEHNR and CDR2 FQNEAQ (reference sequence). This CDR3 has 16 residues. Looking up the rest from reference TRBV7-9 and TRBJ2-7 gives the full variable domain: DTGVSQNPRHKITKRGQNVTFRCDPISEHNRLYWYRQTLGQGPEFLTYFQNEAQLEKSRLLSDRFSAERPKGSFSTLEIQRTEQGDSAMYLCASSFERASGIYEQYFGPGTRLTVT.

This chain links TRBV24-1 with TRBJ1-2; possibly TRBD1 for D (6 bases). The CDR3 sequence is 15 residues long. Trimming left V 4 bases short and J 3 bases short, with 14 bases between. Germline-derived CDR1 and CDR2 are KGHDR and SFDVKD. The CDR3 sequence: CATSDPKQGDYGYTF. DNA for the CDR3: TGTGCCACCAGTGACCCTAAACAGGGAGACTATGGCTACACCTTC.

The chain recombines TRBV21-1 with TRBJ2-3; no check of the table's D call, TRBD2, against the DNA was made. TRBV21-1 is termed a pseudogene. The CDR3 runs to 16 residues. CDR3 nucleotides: TGTGCCAGCAGCAAGACTAGCGGGGACGAATCAGATACGCAGTATTTT. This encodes CASSKTSGDESDTQYF.

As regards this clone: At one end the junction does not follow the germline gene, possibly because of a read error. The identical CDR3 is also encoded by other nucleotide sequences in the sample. The CDR3 DNA follows: TGCGCCAGCAGTTCCCCTTTTGAGGGGGGGTACCAAGAGACCCAGTACTTC. This codes for CASSSPFEGGYQETQYF. The rearrangement links TRBV28 to TRBJ2-5, with a possible D match to TRBD2 (7 bases). The CDR3 has 17 amino acids. Germline V gene lookup returns CDR1 MDHEN and CDR2 SYDVKM.

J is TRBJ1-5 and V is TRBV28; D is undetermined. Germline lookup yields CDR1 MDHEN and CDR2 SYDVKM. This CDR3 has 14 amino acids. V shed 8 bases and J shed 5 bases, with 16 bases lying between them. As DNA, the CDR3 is TGTGCCAGCGAGCCTGGCGGTTATTATCAGCCCCAGCATTTT. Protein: CASEPGGYYQPQHF. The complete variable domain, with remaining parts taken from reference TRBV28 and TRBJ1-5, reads DVKVTQSSRYLVKRTGEKVFLECVQDMDHENMFWYRQDPGLGLRLIYFSYDVKMKEKGDIPEGYSVSREKKERFSLILESASTNQTSMYLCASEPGGYYQPQHFGDGTRLSIL.

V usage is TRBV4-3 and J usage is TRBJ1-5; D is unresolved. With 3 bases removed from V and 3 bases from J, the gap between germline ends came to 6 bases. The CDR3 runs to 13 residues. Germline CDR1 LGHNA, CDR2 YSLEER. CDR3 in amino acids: CASSHGPNQPQHF. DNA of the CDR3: TGCGCCAGCAGCCATGGCCCCAATCAGCCCCAGCATTTT.

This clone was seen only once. The CDR3 DNA reads TGTGCCAGTGCCCGAGGGCAGAACCTAGCTAACTATGGCTACACCTTC. Protein product: CASARGQNLANYGYTF. V is TRBV19 and J is TRBJ1-2, with D unclear. The germline CDR1 and CDR2 sequences are LNHDA and SQIVND (reference sequence). Trimming removed 8 bases at V and 0 bases at J, with 19 bases between. The CDR3 runs 16 residues.

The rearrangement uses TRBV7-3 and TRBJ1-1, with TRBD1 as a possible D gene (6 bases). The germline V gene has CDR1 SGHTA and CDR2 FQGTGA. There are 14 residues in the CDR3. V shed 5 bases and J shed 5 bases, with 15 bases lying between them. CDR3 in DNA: TGTGCCAGCAGCCCCCAGGGGACGGGGACTGAAGCTTTCTTT. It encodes CASSPQGTGTEAFF. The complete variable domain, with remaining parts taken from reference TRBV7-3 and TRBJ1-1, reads GAGVSQTPSNKVTEKGKYVELRCDPISGHTALYWYRQSLGQGPEFLIYFQGTGAADDSGLPNDRFFAVRPEGSVSTLKIQRTERGDSAVYLCASSPQGTGTEAFFGQGTRLTVV.

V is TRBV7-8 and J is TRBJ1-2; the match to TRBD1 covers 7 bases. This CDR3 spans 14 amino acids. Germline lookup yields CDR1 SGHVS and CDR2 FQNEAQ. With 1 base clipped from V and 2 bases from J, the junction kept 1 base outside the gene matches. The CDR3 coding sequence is TGTGCCAGCAGCTTAGGGACAGGCAACTATGGCTACACCTTC. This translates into CASSLGTGNYGYTF.

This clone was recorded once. In DNA, the CDR3 is TGTGCCAGCAGCGGAGGGGACTCCCCACGGAACAATGAGCAGTTCTTC. As protein: CASSGGDSPRNNEQFF. The chain is built from TRBV9 and TRBJ2-1; tentative D call: TRBD2 (6 bases). Deletions cut 3 bases from V and 5 bases from J, with 18 bases between. The germline CDR1 and CDR2 sequences are SGDLS and YYNGEE. The CDR3 sequence is 16 residues long.

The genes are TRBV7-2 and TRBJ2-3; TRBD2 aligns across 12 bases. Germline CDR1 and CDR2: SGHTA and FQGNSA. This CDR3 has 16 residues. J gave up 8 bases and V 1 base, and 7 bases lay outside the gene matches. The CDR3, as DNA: TGTGCCAGCAGCTTAGGCCTAGCGGGAGGGCCAGGTACGCAGTATTTT. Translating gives CASSLGLAGGPGTQYF.

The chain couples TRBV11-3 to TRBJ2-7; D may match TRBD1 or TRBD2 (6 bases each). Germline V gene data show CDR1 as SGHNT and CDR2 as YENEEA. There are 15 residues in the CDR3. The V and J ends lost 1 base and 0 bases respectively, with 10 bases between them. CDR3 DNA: TGTGCCAGCAGCTTAGCGGGGGCCCTCTCCTACGAGCAGTACTTC. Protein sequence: CASSLAGALSYEQYF.

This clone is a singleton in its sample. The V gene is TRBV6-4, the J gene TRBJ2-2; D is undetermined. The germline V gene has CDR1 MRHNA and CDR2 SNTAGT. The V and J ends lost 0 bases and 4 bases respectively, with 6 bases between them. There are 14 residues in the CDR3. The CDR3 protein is CASSDSSVTGELFF. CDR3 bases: TGTGCCAGCAGTGACTCTTCCGTCACCGGGGAGCTGTTTTTT.

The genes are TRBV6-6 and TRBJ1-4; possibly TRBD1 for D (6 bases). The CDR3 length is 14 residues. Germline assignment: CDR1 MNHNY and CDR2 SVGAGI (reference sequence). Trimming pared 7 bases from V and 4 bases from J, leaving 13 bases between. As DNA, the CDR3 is TGTGCCAGCACCCTGGACAGAAATAATGAAAAACTGTTTTTT. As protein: CASTLDRNNEKLFF.

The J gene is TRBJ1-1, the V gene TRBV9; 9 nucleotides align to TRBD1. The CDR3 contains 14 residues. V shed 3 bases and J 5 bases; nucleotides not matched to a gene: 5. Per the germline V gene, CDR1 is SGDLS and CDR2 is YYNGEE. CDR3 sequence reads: CASSERGQGTEAFF. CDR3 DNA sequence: TGTGCCAGCAGCGAACGGGGACAGGGAACTGAAGCTTTCTTT. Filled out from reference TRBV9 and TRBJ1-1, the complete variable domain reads DSGVTQTPKHLITATGQRVTLRCSPRSGDLSVYWYQQSLDQGLQFLIQYYNGEERAKGNILERFSAQQFPDLHSELNLSSLELGDSALYFCASSERGQGTEAFFGQGTRLTVV.

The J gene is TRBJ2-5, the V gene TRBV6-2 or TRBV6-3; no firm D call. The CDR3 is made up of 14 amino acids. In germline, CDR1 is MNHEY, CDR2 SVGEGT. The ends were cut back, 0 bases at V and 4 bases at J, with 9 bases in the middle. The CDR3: CASSYSVPRETQYF. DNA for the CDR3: TGTGCCAGCAGTTACTCAGTACCCAGAGAGACCCAGTACTTC.

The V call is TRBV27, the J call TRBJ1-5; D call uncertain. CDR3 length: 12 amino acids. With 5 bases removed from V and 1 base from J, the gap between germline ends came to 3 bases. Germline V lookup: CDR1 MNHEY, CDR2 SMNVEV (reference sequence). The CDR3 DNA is TGTGCCAGCAGTCGGAGCAATCAGCCCCAGCATTTT. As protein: CASSRSNQPQHF.

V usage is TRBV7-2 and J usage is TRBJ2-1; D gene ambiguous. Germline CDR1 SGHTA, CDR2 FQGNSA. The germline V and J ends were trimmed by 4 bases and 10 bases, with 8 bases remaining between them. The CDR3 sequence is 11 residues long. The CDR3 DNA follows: TGTGCCAGCAGCTCCCTGAGGGAGCAGTTCTTC. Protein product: CASSSLREQFF.

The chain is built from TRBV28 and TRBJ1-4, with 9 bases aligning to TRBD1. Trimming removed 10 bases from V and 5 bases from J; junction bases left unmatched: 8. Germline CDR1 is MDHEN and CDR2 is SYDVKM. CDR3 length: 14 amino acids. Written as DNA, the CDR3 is TGTGCCATTCTCTCCGGGACAGGGAATGAAAAACTGTTTTTT. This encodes CAILSGTGNEKLFF. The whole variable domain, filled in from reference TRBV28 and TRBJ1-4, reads DVKVTQSSRYLVKRTGEKVFLECVQDMDHENMFWYRQDPGLGLRLIYFSYDVKMKEKGDIPEGYSVSREKKERFSLILESASTNQTSMYLCAILSGTGNEKLFFGSGTQLSVL.

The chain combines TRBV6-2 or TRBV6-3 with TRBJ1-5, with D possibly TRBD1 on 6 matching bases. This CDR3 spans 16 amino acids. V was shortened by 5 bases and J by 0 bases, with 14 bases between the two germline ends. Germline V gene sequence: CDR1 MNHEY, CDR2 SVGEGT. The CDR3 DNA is TGTGCCAGCAGTACCGGGGGGCTCCGTAGCAATCAGCCCCAGCATTTT. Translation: CASSTGGLRSNQPQHF.

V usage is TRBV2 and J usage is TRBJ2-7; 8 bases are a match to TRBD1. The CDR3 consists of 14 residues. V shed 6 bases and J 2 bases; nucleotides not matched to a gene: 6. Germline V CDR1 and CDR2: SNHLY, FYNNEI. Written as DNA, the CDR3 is TGTGCCAGCAGCGGGGACAGGATTCCCTACGAGCAGTACTTC. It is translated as CASSGDRIPYEQYF.

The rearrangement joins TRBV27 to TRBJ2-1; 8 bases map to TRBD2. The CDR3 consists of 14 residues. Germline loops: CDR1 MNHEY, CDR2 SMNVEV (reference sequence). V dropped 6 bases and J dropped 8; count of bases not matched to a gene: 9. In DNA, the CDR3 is TGTGCCAGCAGCCAGAACGTAGCGGGACATGAGCAGTTCTTC. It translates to CASSQNVAGHEQFF.

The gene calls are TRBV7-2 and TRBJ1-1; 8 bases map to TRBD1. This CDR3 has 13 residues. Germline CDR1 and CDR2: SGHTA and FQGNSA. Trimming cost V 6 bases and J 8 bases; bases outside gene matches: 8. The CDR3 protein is CASSFDRGAEAFF. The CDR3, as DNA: TGTGCCAGCAGTTTCGACAGGGGAGCCGAAGCTTTCTTT.

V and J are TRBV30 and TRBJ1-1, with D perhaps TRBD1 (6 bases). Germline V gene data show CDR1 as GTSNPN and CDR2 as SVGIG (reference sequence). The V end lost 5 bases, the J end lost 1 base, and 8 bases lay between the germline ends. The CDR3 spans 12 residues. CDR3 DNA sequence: TGTGCCTGGGCGGACAGGAACACTGAAGCTTTCTTT. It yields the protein CAWADRNTEAFF.